What follows are 3 T cell receptor beta chains derived from one specimen sequenced in a study of cytomegalovirus exposure and HLA in healthy donors. PCR used 60 Vbeta primers and 13 Jbeta primers. TCRdb's copy holds only in-frame clones and misses some; the assay was immunoSEQ multiplex PCR. This table holds roughly 250,000 clones, roughly 70% found once. Material: PBMCs. These receptors were obtained from a female donor in good health and CMV-seronegative.

The V call is TRBV19, the J call TRBJ1-2; D is undetermined. The V and J ends lost 2 bases and 8 bases respectively, with 9 bases between them. The germline gives CDR1 LNHDA, CDR2 SQIVND (reference sequence). This CDR3 has 12 residues. CDR3: CASSISGPGYTF. CDR3 DNA sequence: TGTGCCAGTAGTATATCCGGTCCGGGCTACACCTTC.

The CDR3 here is CASRLAHKTGGHSYGYTF. In nucleotides, the CDR3 is TGTGCAAGTCGCTTAGCCCATAAAACAGGGGGCCATAGCTATGGCTACACCTTC. The V and J genes are TRBV12-2 and TRBJ1-2; TRBD1, as called in the table, went unchecked against the DNA. TRBV12-2 has pseudogene status. The CDR3 runs to 18 residues.

This chain connects TRBV21-1 to TRBJ2-3; the D call in the table, TRBD1, was not verified against the DNA. TRBV21-1 counts as a pseudogene. The CDR3 has 17 amino acids. This CDR3 reads CASSKKGTGEETDTQYF. CDR3 nucleotide sequence: TGTGCCAGCAGCAAGAAGGGGACAGGGGAAGAGACAGATACGCAGTATTTT.